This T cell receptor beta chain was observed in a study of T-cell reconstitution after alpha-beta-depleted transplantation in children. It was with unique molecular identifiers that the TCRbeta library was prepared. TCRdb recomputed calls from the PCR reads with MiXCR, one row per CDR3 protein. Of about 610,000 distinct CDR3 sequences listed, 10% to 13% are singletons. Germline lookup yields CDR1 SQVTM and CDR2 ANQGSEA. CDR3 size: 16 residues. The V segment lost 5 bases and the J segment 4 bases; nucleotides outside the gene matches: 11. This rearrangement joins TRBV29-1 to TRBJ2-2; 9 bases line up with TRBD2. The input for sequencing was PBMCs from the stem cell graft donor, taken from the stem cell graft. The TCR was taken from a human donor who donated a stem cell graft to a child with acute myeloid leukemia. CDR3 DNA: TGCAGCGTTAACACCGGGACTAGCTTTGGCACCGGGGAGCTGTTTTTT. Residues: CSVNTGTSFGTGELFF.